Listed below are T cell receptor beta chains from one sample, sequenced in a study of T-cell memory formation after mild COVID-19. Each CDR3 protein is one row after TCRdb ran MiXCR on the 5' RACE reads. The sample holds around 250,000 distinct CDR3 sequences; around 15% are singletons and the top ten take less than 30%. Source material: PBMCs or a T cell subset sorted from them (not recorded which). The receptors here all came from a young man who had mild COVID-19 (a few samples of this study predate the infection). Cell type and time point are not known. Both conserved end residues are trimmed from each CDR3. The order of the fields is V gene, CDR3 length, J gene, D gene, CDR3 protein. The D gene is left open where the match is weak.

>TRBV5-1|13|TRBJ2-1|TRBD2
ASSLAAGVDNEQF
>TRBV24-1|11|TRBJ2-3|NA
ATSRERADTQY
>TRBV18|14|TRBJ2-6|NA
ASSPLVGSGANVLT
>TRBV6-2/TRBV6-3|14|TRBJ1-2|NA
ASSYPTMDMNYGYT
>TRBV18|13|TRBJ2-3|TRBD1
ASSPRARGTDTQY
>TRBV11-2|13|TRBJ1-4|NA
ASSRAGNANEKLF
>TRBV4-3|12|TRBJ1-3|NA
ASSQASSGNTIY
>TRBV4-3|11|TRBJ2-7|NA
ASSRTGLGEQY
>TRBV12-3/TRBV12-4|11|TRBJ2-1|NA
ASSVVLGNEQF
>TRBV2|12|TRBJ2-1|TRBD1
ASSGTGYWDEQF
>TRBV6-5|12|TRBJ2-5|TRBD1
ASKRGQAQETQY
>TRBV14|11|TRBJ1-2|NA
ASTLQGGRGYT
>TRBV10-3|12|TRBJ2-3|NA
AISGTDHTDTQY
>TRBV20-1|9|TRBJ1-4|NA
SASRGEKLF
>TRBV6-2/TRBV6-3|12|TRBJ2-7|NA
ASSPPGLFYEQY
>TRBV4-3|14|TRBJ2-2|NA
ASSQIGGKFYGELF
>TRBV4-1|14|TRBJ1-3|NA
ASSQEGAASGNTIY
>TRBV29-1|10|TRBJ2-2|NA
SVEFSPGELF
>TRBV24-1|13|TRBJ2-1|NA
ATSDLRKGGDEQF
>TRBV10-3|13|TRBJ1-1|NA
AISESGDKGTEAF
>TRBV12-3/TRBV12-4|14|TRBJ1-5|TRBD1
ASSPQGGASNQPQH
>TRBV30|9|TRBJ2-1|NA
AWRSRSEQF
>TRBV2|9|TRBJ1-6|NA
ASAEQGPLH
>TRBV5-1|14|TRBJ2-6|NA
ASSLVGGTGANVLT
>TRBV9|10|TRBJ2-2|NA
ASSVAAGELF
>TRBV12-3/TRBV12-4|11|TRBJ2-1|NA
ASSLAGGREQF
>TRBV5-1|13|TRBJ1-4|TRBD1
ASSLFRDRGEKLF
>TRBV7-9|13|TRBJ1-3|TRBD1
ASSLWTGVINTIY
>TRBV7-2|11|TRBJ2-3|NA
ASHRAGTDTQY
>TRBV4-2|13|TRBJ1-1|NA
ASSQDGGENTEAF
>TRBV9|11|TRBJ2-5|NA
ASSVGPRETQY
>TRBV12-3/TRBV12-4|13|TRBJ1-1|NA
ASSLAHRLITEAF
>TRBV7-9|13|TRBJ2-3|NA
ASSPYSTASDTQY
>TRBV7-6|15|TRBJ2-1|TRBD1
ASSRYPGQGRTDEQF
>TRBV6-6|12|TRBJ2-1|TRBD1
ASSPVRGLDEQF
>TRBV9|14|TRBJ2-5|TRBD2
ASSGGLAGGLETQY
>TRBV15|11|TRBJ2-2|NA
ATSSRYTGELF
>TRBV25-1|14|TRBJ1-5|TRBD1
ASSETTGGWDQPQH
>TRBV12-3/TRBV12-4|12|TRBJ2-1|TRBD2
ASTSSTSTNEQF
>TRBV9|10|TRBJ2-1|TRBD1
ASGQGVYEQF
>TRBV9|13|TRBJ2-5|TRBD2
ASSARGSPQETQY
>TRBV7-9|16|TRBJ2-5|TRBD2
ASSLRLAGGRNQETQY
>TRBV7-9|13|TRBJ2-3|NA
ASSPRGAKKDTQY
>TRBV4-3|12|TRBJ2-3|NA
ASSQQPITDTQY
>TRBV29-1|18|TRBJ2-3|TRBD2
SVVGAPWASGGSAGDTQY
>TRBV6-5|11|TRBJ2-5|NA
ASRFPGRETQY
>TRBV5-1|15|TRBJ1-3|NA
ASSLQGSPYSGNTIY
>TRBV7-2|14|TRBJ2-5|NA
ASSHSTTQSQETQY
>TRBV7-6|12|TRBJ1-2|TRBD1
ASSRNTGGYGYT
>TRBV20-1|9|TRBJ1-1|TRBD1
SARELLQGA
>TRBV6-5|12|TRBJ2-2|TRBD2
ASSLAGGPRELF
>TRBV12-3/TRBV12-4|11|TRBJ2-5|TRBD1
ASSPLKGATQY
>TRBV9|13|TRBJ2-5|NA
ASSVVGGGEETQY
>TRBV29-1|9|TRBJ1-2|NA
SVESGHGYT
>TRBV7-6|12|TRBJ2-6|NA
ASSLGSGANVLT
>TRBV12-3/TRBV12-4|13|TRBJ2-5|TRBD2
ASSSGGLSQETQY
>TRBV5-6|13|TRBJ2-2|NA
ASSLLGEYTGELF